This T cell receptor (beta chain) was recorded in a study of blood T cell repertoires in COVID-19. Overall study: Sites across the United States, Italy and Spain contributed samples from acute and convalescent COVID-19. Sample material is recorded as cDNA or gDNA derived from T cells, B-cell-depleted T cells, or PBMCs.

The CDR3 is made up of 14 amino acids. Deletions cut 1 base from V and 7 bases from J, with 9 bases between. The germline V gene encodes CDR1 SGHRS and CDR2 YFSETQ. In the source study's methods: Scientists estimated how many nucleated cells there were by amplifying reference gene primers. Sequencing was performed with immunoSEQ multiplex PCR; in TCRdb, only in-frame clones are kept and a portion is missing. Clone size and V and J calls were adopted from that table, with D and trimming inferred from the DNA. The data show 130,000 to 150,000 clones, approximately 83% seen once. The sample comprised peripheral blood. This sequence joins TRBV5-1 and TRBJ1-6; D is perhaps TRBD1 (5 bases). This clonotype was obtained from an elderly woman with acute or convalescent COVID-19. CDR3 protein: CASSLWGLNSPLHF. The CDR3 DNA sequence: TGCGCCAGCAGCTTGTGGGGACTAAATTCACCCCTCCACTTT.